A selection of T cell receptor beta chains follows, all from one sample in a study of cytomegalovirus exposure and HLA in healthy donors. Here immunoSEQ multiplex PCR was the method, and the copy in TCRdb shows in-frame clones only, minus some. The sample carries 120,000 or so clones, 85% to 90% recorded once. Sequences were obtained from PBMCs. Receptor source: a woman aged 18-29 years in good health and CMV-seronegative. CDR3s include the opening cysteine and the closing phenylalanine or tryptophan. A D gene is named only where the DNA matches it firmly. For some rows the clone size is stated as once, few or many, or as a class when expanded; others skip it.

clone size: NA; J gene: TRBJ1-6; V gene: TRBV30; CDR3 length: 14; D gene: TRBD1; CDR3 DNA: TGTGCCTGGAGTGTGGGGACAGGAGTGTCACCCCTCCACTTT; CDR3 protein: CAWSVGTGVSPLHF
clone size: NA; J gene: TRBJ2-2; V gene: TRBV7-2; CDR3 length: 16; D gene: TRBD1; CDR3 DNA: TGTGCCAGCAGCTTAGAGTCACAGGGGGCAGGCGGGGAGCTGTTTTTT; CDR3 protein: CASSLESQGAGGELFF
clone size: NA; J gene: TRBJ2-1; V gene: TRBV18; CDR3 length: 14; D gene: NA; CDR3 DNA: TGTGCCAGCTCACTTAGTCGTTCCTACAATGAGCAGTTCTTC; CDR3 protein: CASSLSRSYNEQFF
clone size: NA; J gene: TRBJ2-1; V gene: TRBV2; CDR3 length: 14; D gene: TRBD1; CDR3 DNA: TGTGCCAGCAGCCGAATCAAACAGGGGGATGAGCAGTTCTTC; CDR3 protein: CASSRIKQGDEQFF
clone size: NA; J gene: TRBJ2-7; V gene: TRBV11-2; CDR3 length: 14; D gene: NA; CDR3 DNA: TGTGCCAGCAGCTTAGGACCGGGGACCTACGAGCAGTACTTC; CDR3 protein: CASSLGPGTYEQYF
clone size: NA; J gene: TRBJ2-4; V gene: TRBV6-5; CDR3 length: 13; D gene: NA; CDR3 DNA: TGTGCCAGCAGTTACCTAGGGGGTGACATTCAGTACTTC; CDR3 protein: CASSYLGGDIQYF
clone size: medium-sized; J gene: TRBJ2-5; V gene: TRBV9; CDR3 length: 16; D gene: NA; CDR3 DNA: TGTGCCAGCAGCGTACAGGAAACGGATTCTCAAGAGACCCAGTACTTC; CDR3 protein: CASSVQETDSQETQYF
clone size: NA; J gene: TRBJ2-7; V gene: TRBV2; CDR3 length: 15; D gene: NA; CDR3 DNA: TGTGCCAGCAGTGTTTGGGCACCTCCTTTTTACGAGCAGTACTTC; CDR3 protein: CASSVWAPPFYEQYF
clone size: NA; J gene: TRBJ2-5; V gene: TRBV7-9; CDR3 length: 18; D gene: TRBD2; CDR3 DNA: TGTGCCAGCAGCCGTGGACTAGCGGGGGGGCGTTACCAAGAGACCCAGTACTTC; CDR3 protein: CASSRGLAGGRYQETQYF
clone size: NA; J gene: TRBJ1-6; V gene: TRBV6-5; CDR3 length: 15; D gene: TRBD1; CDR3 DNA: TGTGCCAGCAGTTACGGGGCCAGGGGGTATTCACCCCTCCACTTT; CDR3 protein: CASSYGARGYSPLHF
clone size: NA; J gene: TRBJ2-1; V gene: TRBV15; CDR3 length: 17; D gene: NA; CDR3 DNA: TGTGCCACCAGCAGACAACCACCTAGCGCGTTAATCAATGAGCAGTTCTTC; CDR3 protein: CATSRQPPSALINEQFF
clone size: NA; J gene: TRBJ1-4; V gene: TRBV7-2; CDR3 length: 22; D gene: NA; CDR3 DNA: TGTGCCAGCAGCTTAGCGCTGGTGGGCAGGGTTTGGGGCCTTGGAACTAATGAAAAACTGTTTTTT; CDR3 protein: CASSLALVGRVWGLGTNEKLFF
clone size: NA; J gene: TRBJ1-1; V gene: TRBV6-5; CDR3 length: 12; D gene: NA; CDR3 DNA: TGTGCCACCGGGAACAGGGCTGCTGAAGCTTTCTTT; CDR3 protein: CATGNRAAEAFF
clone size: NA; J gene: TRBJ1-5; V gene: TRBV2; CDR3 length: 14; D gene: NA; CDR3 DNA: TGTGCCAGCAACATAAGGGGTTCCAATCAGCCCCAGCATTTT; CDR3 protein: CASNIRGSNQPQHF
clone size: NA; J gene: TRBJ1-6; V gene: TRBV6-1; CDR3 length: 14; D gene: NA; CDR3 DNA: TGTGCCAGCAGCCCCGACGGGGATAATTCACCCCTCCACTTT; CDR3 protein: CASSPDGDNSPLHF
clone size: NA; J gene: TRBJ2-2; V gene: TRBV6-6; CDR3 length: 13; D gene: NA; CDR3 DNA: TGTGCCAGCAGTCGAACGGGGACCGGGGAGCTGTTTTTT; CDR3 protein: CASSRTGTGELFF
clone size: NA; J gene: TRBJ2-1; V gene: TRBV9; CDR3 length: 15; D gene: TRBD2; CDR3 DNA: TGTGCCAGCAGCCCATCTAGCGGCCCTTTGAATGAGCAGTTCTTC; CDR3 protein: CASSPSSGPLNEQFF
clone size: NA; J gene: TRBJ2-7; V gene: TRBV6-1; CDR3 length: 16; D gene: NA; CDR3 DNA: TGTGCCAGCAGTGAAGCTACCGGGACTTTGAACGACGAGCAGTACTTC; CDR3 protein: CASSEATGTLNDEQYF
clone size: NA; J gene: TRBJ2-7; V gene: TRBV7-8; CDR3 length: 15; D gene: NA; CDR3 DNA: TGTGCCAGCAGCTTACGGCGGGGCCGGGTGGACGAGCAGTACTTC; CDR3 protein: CASSLRRGRVDEQYF
clone size: NA; J gene: TRBJ2-5; V gene: TRBV6-1; CDR3 length: 15; D gene: TRBD1; CDR3 DNA: TGTGCCAGCAGGGCTCTCACAGGGGGTAAGGAGACCCAGTACTTC; CDR3 protein: CASRALTGGKETQYF
clone size: once; J gene: TRBJ2-7; V gene: TRBV7-9; CDR3 length: 15; D gene: TRBD2; CDR3 DNA: TGTGCCAGCAGCTGGACTAGCGGGAGAGTAAGCGAGCAGTACTTC; CDR3 protein: CASSWTSGRVSEQYF
clone size: NA; J gene: TRBJ2-7; V gene: TRBV19; CDR3 length: 16; D gene: TRBD1; CDR3 DNA: TGTGCCAGTAGGCTAAATTCCGGGACAGGGCCCTACGAGCAGTACTTC; CDR3 protein: CASRLNSGTGPYEQYF
clone size: NA; J gene: TRBJ1-6; V gene: TRBV6-1; CDR3 length: 13; D gene: NA; CDR3 DNA: TGTGCCAGCAGTGAAGCCGAGGGTTCACCCCTCCACTTT; CDR3 protein: CASSEAEGSPLHF
clone size: NA; J gene: TRBJ2-5; V gene: TRBV19; CDR3 length: 16; D gene: NA; CDR3 DNA: TGTGCCAGTAGTATCTCTTCCTGGGAGTTGAGAGAGACCCAGTACTTC; CDR3 protein: CASSISSWELRETQYF
clone size: NA; J gene: TRBJ2-7; V gene: TRBV5-1; CDR3 length: 14; D gene: TRBD2; CDR3 DNA: TGCGCCAGCAGCTTGGGACTAGCGGGAGGTGAGCAGTACTTC; CDR3 protein: CASSLGLAGGEQYF
clone size: NA; J gene: TRBJ2-7; V gene: TRBV18; CDR3 length: 13; D gene: TRBD1; CDR3 DNA: TGTGCCAGCTCACGGGGACAGGGTTACGAGCAGTACTTC; CDR3 protein: CASSRGQGYEQYF
clone size: NA; J gene: TRBJ1-2; V gene: TRBV29-1; CDR3 length: 14; D gene: NA; CDR3 DNA: TGCAGCGTTGTTTTGGGCATCGCTAACTATGGCTACACCTTC; CDR3 protein: CSVVLGIANYGYTF
clone size: few; J gene: TRBJ2-7; V gene: TRBV18; CDR3 length: 15; D gene: TRBD1; CDR3 DNA: TGTGCCAGCTCACCGACCGGGACAGGGGGCCACGAGCAGTACTTC; CDR3 protein: CASSPTGTGGHEQYF
clone size: NA; J gene: TRBJ2-3; V gene: TRBV7-2; CDR3 length: 12; D gene: NA; CDR3 DNA: TGTGCCAGCAGCTTACTTGAGGGTACGCAGTATTTT; CDR3 protein: CASSLLEGTQYF
clone size: NA; J gene: TRBJ2-5; V gene: TRBV4-1; CDR3 length: 19; D gene: TRBD2; CDR3 DNA: TGCGCCAGCAGCCAAGTTTTTCTAGCGGGGGGAACCGTCCAAGAGACCCAGTACTTC; CDR3 protein: CASSQVFLAGGTVQETQYF
clone size: NA; J gene: TRBJ1-2; V gene: TRBV30; CDR3 length: 12; D gene: NA; CDR3 DNA: TGTGCCTGGAGTGTACGGGGTTATGGCTACACCTTC; CDR3 protein: CAWSVRGYGYTF
clone size: NA; J gene: TRBJ1-3; V gene: TRBV30; CDR3 length: 12; D gene: NA; CDR3 DNA: TGTGCCTGGATCCCCCGTCCGGACACCATATATTTT; CDR3 protein: CAWIPRPDTIYF
clone size: NA; J gene: TRBJ2-1; V gene: TRBV15; CDR3 length: 17; D gene: TRBD2; CDR3 DNA: TGTGCCACCAGCAGAACCGGGACTAGCGGGAGAGGCAATGAGCAGTTCTTC; CDR3 protein: CATSRTGTSGRGNEQFF
clone size: NA; J gene: TRBJ1-1; V gene: TRBV4-2; CDR3 length: 16; D gene: NA; CDR3 DNA: TGTGCCAGCAGCCAAGATGGGGCCAGGGGCAAGGCTGAAGCTTTCTTT; CDR3 protein: CASSQDGARGKAEAFF
clone size: NA; J gene: TRBJ1-3; V gene: TRBV10-1; CDR3 length: 14; D gene: TRBD1; CDR3 DNA: TGCGCCAGCATTAGACAGGGGGCTGGAAACACCATATATTTT; CDR3 protein: CASIRQGAGNTIYF
clone size: NA; J gene: TRBJ2-3; V gene: TRBV2; CDR3 length: 15; D gene: TRBD2; CDR3 DNA: TGTGCCAGCAGCGTACTAGCGGACAGCACAGATACGCAGTATTTT; CDR3 protein: CASSVLADSTDTQYF
clone size: NA; J gene: TRBJ1-2; V gene: TRBV4-1; CDR3 length: 18; D gene: NA; CDR3 DNA: TGCGCCAGCAGCCAAACGGGATTTGGGCCAGTCGAGAGCTATGGCTACACCTTC; CDR3 protein: CASSQTGFGPVESYGYTF
clone size: NA; J gene: TRBJ1-1; V gene: TRBV5-4; CDR3 length: 13; D gene: NA; CDR3 DNA: TGTGCCAGCAGCATGACAGAGGCGGCTGAAGCTTTCTTT; CDR3 protein: CASSMTEAAEAFF
clone size: NA; J gene: TRBJ2-3; V gene: TRBV6-5; CDR3 length: 15; D gene: NA; CDR3 DNA: TGTGCCAGCAGTTCAGTTTACGAAAACACAGATACGCAGTATTTT; CDR3 protein: CASSSVYENTDTQYF
clone size: NA; J gene: TRBJ2-7; V gene: TRBV5-6; CDR3 length: 15; D gene: TRBD1; CDR3 DNA: TGTGCCAGCAGCTTGTTAGGACAGGGGTCCTACGAGCAGTACTTC; CDR3 protein: CASSLLGQGSYEQYF
clone size: NA; J gene: TRBJ2-5; V gene: TRBV5-1; CDR3 length: 14; D gene: NA; CDR3 DNA: TGCGCCAGCAGTACCCAGGGGAGCCAAGAGACCCAGTACTTC; CDR3 protein: CASSTQGSQETQYF
clone size: NA; J gene: TRBJ2-5; V gene: TRBV7-2; CDR3 length: 16; D gene: NA; CDR3 DNA: TGTGCCAGCAGCTTAGTGTCGGCGGATCCTCAAGAGACCCAGTACTTC; CDR3 protein: CASSLVSADPQETQYF
clone size: NA; J gene: TRBJ2-7; V gene: TRBV21-1; CDR3 length: 15; D gene: NA; CDR3 DNA: TGTGCCAGCAGCAAAGCGGGGACAGGGGGTTACGAGCAGTACTTC; CDR3 protein: CASSKAGTGGYEQYF
clone size: NA; J gene: TRBJ1-2; V gene: TRBV11-2; CDR3 length: 14; D gene: TRBD1; CDR3 DNA: TGTGCCAGCAGCTTATTTCAGGGGGCGGCTGGCTACACCTTC; CDR3 protein: CASSLFQGAAGYTF
clone size: NA; J gene: TRBJ2-7; V gene: TRBV6-6; CDR3 length: 12; D gene: TRBD1; CDR3 DNA: TGTGCCAGCAGAGGGGGCACCTACGAGCAGTACTTC; CDR3 protein: CASRGGTYEQYF
clone size: NA; J gene: TRBJ2-1; V gene: TRBV29-1; CDR3 length: 14; D gene: TRBD1; CDR3 DNA: TGCAGCGTCGACGGACAGGGGGCCTACAATGAGCAGTTCTTC; CDR3 protein: CSVDGQGAYNEQFF
clone size: NA; J gene: TRBJ1-1; V gene: TRBV6-4; CDR3 length: 14; D gene: NA; CDR3 DNA: TGTGCCAGCAGTGATGGGGGGACGAACACTGAAGCTTTCTTT; CDR3 protein: CASSDGGTNTEAFF
clone size: NA; J gene: TRBJ1-1; V gene: TRBV5-1; CDR3 length: 15; D gene: TRBD1; CDR3 DNA: TGCGCCAGCAGCACATCGACAGGGAGGAACACTGAAGCTTTCTTT; CDR3 protein: CASSTSTGRNTEAFF
clone size: NA; J gene: TRBJ2-6; V gene: TRBV10-3; CDR3 length: 16; D gene: NA; CDR3 DNA: TGTGCCATCAGTGAGTCGGCTGTCTCTGGGGCCAACGTCCTGACTTTC; CDR3 protein: CAISESAVSGANVLTF
clone size: NA; J gene: TRBJ2-7; V gene: TRBV28; CDR3 length: 12; D gene: NA; CDR3 DNA: TGTGCCAGCAGCCAGGTGGGGCAGGCCCAGCACTTC; CDR3 protein: CASSQVGQAQHF
clone size: NA; J gene: TRBJ2-1; V gene: TRBV4-2; CDR3 length: 15; D gene: TRBD2; CDR3 DNA: TGTGCCAGCAGCCGGGGGACTAGCGGGATGAATGAGCAGTTCTTC; CDR3 protein: CASSRGTSGMNEQFF
clone size: NA; J gene: TRBJ2-7; V gene: TRBV19; CDR3 length: 14; D gene: NA; CDR3 DNA: TGTGCCAGTAGGACCCCTGGCGGGTCCTACGAGCAGTACTTC; CDR3 protein: CASRTPGGSYEQYF
clone size: NA; J gene: TRBJ2-7; V gene: TRBV25-1; CDR3 length: 13; D gene: NA; CDR3 DNA: TGTGCCAGCAGCCGAACAGGAAACTACGAGCAGTACTTC; CDR3 protein: CASSRTGNYEQYF
clone size: once; J gene: TRBJ2-7; V gene: TRBV18; CDR3 length: 15; D gene: TRBD2; CDR3 DNA: TGTGCCAGCTCACTCCGACTAGCGGAGTCCTACGAGCAGTACTTC; CDR3 protein: CASSLRLAESYEQYF
clone size: few; J gene: TRBJ2-7; V gene: TRBV28; CDR3 length: 14; D gene: TRBD1; CDR3 DNA: TGTGCCAGCAGCTACGGGACAGGGGGAGGCGAGCAGTACTTC; CDR3 protein: CASSYGTGGGEQYF
clone size: NA; J gene: TRBJ2-7; V gene: TRBV5-4; CDR3 length: 15; D gene: TRBD2; CDR3 DNA: TGTGCCAGCAGCTTGGGGCGGGAGGAGTTCAACGAGCAGTACTTC; CDR3 protein: CASSLGREEFNEQYF
clone size: NA; J gene: TRBJ2-7; V gene: TRBV4-3; CDR3 length: 13; D gene: NA; CDR3 DNA: TGCGCCAGCAGCCAACGCCCAGACTACGAGCAGTACTTC; CDR3 protein: CASSQRPDYEQYF
clone size: once; J gene: TRBJ1-1; V gene: TRBV7-3; CDR3 length: 13; D gene: NA; CDR3 DNA: TGTGCCAGCAGCTTAGGGCAGAACACTGAAGCTTTCTTT; CDR3 protein: CASSLGQNTEAFF
clone size: few; J gene: TRBJ2-7; V gene: TRBV19; CDR3 length: 14; D gene: NA; CDR3 DNA: TGTGCCACCACCCCGGGAGGGGGCCCCTGGGAGCAGTACTTC; CDR3 protein: CATTPGGGPWEQYF
clone size: NA; J gene: TRBJ2-4; V gene: TRBV11-3; CDR3 length: 14; D gene: TRBD2; CDR3 DNA: TGTGCCAGCAGCACCGGGGGGATCGAGAACATTCAGTACTTC; CDR3 protein: CASSTGGIENIQYF